Each of the 30 T cell receptor beta chains below was sequenced from the same sample in a study of control samples from healthy donors and cancer patients. Some clones are missing from TCRdb's copy, which holds only in-frame ones; the method was immunoSEQ multiplex PCR. The profile covers roughly 400,000 clones, with around 90% appearing a single time and roughly 6.4% taken by the ten largest. The sequenced material came from PBMCs. Receptors were obtained from a man aged 40-55 years with head and neck cancer.

This clone was seen a handful of times. The chain has TRBV7-2 and TRBJ1-5; TRBD1 aligns across 11 bases. The CDR3 is made up of 16 amino acids. The V gene end was trimmed by 3 bases and the J gene end by 6 bases; junction bases not matched to a gene: 7. Per the germline V gene, CDR1 is SGHTA and CDR2 is FQGNSA. The CDR3 DNA is TGTGCCAGCAGCTTCCTTGGACAGGGGGCTAGTCAGCCCCAGCATTTT. Amino acid sequence: CASSFLGQGASQPQHF.

The chain uses TRBV5-8 and TRBJ2-1; 15 bases are a match to TRBD2. Germline values: CDR1 SGHTS, CDR2 YDEGEE. V dropped 0 bases and J dropped 7; count of bases not matched to a gene: 8. This CDR3 is 18 amino acids long. As DNA, the CDR3 is TGTGCCAGCAGCTTGGCCTGGACTAGCGGGGGGGCCTCTAATGAGCAGTTCTTC. It encodes CASSLAWTSGGASNEQFF.

The chain combines TRBV18 with TRBJ2-7; the D call may be TRBD1 or TRBD2 (5 bases each). Germline CDR1 and CDR2: KGHSH and LQKENI. V was cut by 2 bases and J by 6 bases, with 11 bases left in between. The CDR3 totals 13 residues. In DNA form, the CDR3 reads TGTGCCAGCTCACCAACCGATGGGGGCGAGCAGTACTTC. Its protein product is CASSPTDGGEQYF.

This chain joins TRBV6-5 and TRBJ2-1; the D is unclear. The V gene lost 8 bases and the J gene lost 4 bases, with 15 bases spanning the gap. The CDR3 spans 14 residues. Germline CDR1 is MNHEY and CDR2 is SVGAGI. The CDR3 is CASAIVRAYNEQFF. The CDR3, as DNA: TGTGCCAGCGCCATCGTAAGGGCATACAATGAGCAGTTCTTC.

V is TRBV7-9 and J is TRBJ1-2; 7 nucleotides agree with TRBD1. J lost 4 bases, V lost 7 bases, and 9 bases had no gene match. The CDR3 consists of 14 residues. CDR1 is SEHNR and CDR2 is FQNEAQ in the germline V gene (reference sequence). DNA for the CDR3: TGTGCCAGCACCCAAGCGAGGGACAGCTATGGCTACACCTTC. This codes for CASTQARDSYGYTF.

V is TRBV2 and J is TRBJ2-7; weak D call: TRBD1 (6 bases). CDR1 is SNHLY and CDR2 is FYNNEI in the germline V gene. This CDR3 region has 15 residues. The V end lost 3 bases, the J end lost 3 bases, and 15 bases lay between the germline ends. The CDR3 coding sequence is TGTGCCAGCAGTGATAGCTTCGGGACACTCTACGAGCAGTACTTC. Translation: CASSDSFGTLYEQYF.

This chain links TRBV27 with TRBJ2-1; a possible D gene is TRBD1 (5 bases). The CDR3 totals 14 residues. CDR1 is MNHEY and CDR2 is SMNVEV in the germline V gene (reference sequence). V was cut by 2 bases and J by 4 bases, with 9 bases left in between. The CDR3 region is CASSLQGAYNEQFF. The CDR3 DNA follows: TGTGCCAGCAGTTTACAAGGGGCATACAATGAGCAGTTCTTC.

This chain joins TRBV5-1 and TRBJ2-7; D is unresolved. V was trimmed by 4 bases and J by 3 bases, leaving 8 bases between them. This CDR3 spans 12 amino acids. Germline V gene lookup returns CDR1 SGHRS and CDR2 YFSETQ. The CDR3 sequence is CASSRTGYEQYF. The CDR3 DNA follows: TGCGCCAGCAGCAGGACGGGCTACGAGCAGTACTTC.

The CDR3 spells CASSKGGGGSSYNEQFF. The CDR3 DNA is TGTGCCAGCAGTAAAGGAGGCGGGGGGAGCTCCTACAATGAGCAGTTCTTC. The J gene is TRBJ2-1, the V gene TRBV6-1; 8 positions match TRBD2. CDR3 size: 17 residues. The trim removed 5 bases at V and 0 bases at J, leaving 9 bases unmatched. The germline gives CDR1 MNHNS, CDR2 SASEGT.

This clone was detected once. The V gene is TRBV4-3, the J gene TRBJ2-4; the D gene is possibly TRBD1 (6 bases). V was pared by 3 bases and J by 8 bases, with 14 bases between. This CDR3 comprises 14 residues. Germline V CDR1 and CDR2: LGHNA, YSLEER. This CDR3 is CASSQGAEGDIQYF. Here the CDR3 DNA reads TGCGCCAGCAGCCAGGGGGCAGAAGGGGACATTCAGTACTTC.

This chain uses TRBV30 with TRBJ2-2; D gene ambiguous. The CDR3 extends over 12 amino acids. Germline CDR1 and CDR2: GTSNPN and SVGIG (reference sequence). V was clipped by 0 bases and J by 6 bases, with 5 bases between them. The CDR3 nucleotides read TGTGCCTGGAGTGTAATGTCCGGGGAGCTGTTTTTT. Translating it yields CAWSVMSGELFF.

Regarding this clone: At one end the junction does not follow the germline gene, possibly because of a read error. The gene calls are TRBV30 and TRBJ2-6, with TRBD2 matching over 7 bases. The CDR3 has 17 residues. Looked up from germline, CDR1 is GTSNPN and CDR2 is SVGIG (reference sequence). The CDR3 sequence: CARRVAGGISGANVLTF. In DNA, the CDR3 is TGTGCCCGGAGGGTAGCCGGGGGGATCTCTGGGGCCAACGTCCTGACTTTC.

This sequence joins TRBV7-3 and TRBJ1-2; 9 bases match TRBD1. This CDR3 comprises 20 residues. Germline CDR1 reads SGHTA; CDR2 reads FQGTGA. V gave up 0 bases and J gave up 6 bases; unmatched junction bases: 20. This chain's CDR3 is CASSLTSDRVGSGQGHGYTF. DNA for the CDR3: TGTGCCAGCAGCTTAACGTCTGATCGGGTTGGTTCGGGACAGGGCCATGGCTACACCTTC.

The chain employs TRBV28 and TRBJ2-7; D remains ambiguous. Germline V lookup: CDR1 MDHEN, CDR2 SYDVKM. Trimming removed 8 bases at V and 3 bases at J, with 14 bases between. This CDR3 has 13 residues. In nucleotides, the CDR3 is TGTGCCAGCCAGAGACCCACCAGCTACGAGCAGTACTTC. It codes for CASQRPTSYEQYF.

V and J are TRBV24-1 and TRBJ2-5; D might be TRBD2 (6 bases). The CDR3 has 14 amino acids. The V gene's germline CDR1 is KGHDR and CDR2 SFDVKD. V was clipped by 8 bases and J by 5 bases, with 17 bases between them. CDR3 DNA sequence: TGTGCCACCATCGAGCGACTAGTTCTCGAGACCCAGTACTTC. It encodes CATIERLVLETQYF.

The rearrangement links TRBV25-1 to TRBJ1-2; D may be TRBD1 (6 bases). CDR1 MGHDK and CDR2 SYGVNS come from the germline V gene. The CDR3 consists of 14 residues. The germline V and J ends were trimmed by 1 base and 5 bases, with 11 bases remaining between them. CDR3 nucleotides: TGTGCCAGCAGTGAATCCGGGACACGATATGGCTACACCTTC. Its translation: CASSESGTRYGYTF.

V usage is TRBV6-5 and J usage is TRBJ2-7; D unresolved. CDR1 MNHEY and CDR2 SVGAGI come from the germline V gene. V shed 0 bases and J shed 2 bases, with 11 bases lying between them. CDR3 length equals 15 residues. The CDR3 nucleotides read TGTGCCAGCAGTTACTCGGGCTCAGCAGCCTACGAGCAGTACTTC. Translated, it gives CASSYSGSAAYEQYF.

Written as DNA, the CDR3 is TGTGCCAGTAGTACCCCCGACAGGGCCCCCTTAGCCAAAAACATTCAGTACTTC. It yields the protein CASSTPDRAPLAKNIQYF. The V and J genes are TRBV19 and TRBJ2-4; 7 bases agree with TRBD1. The V segment lost 4 bases and the J segment 0 bases; nucleotides outside the gene matches: 12. The germline gives CDR1 LNHDA, CDR2 SQIVND (reference sequence). This CDR3 has 18 amino acids.

The V gene is TRBV7-8, the J gene TRBJ1-5, with D perhaps TRBD1 (6 bases). The length of the CDR3 is 18 residues. V lost 3 bases, J lost 1 base, and 19 bases lay in between. Germline V gives CDR1 SGHVS, CDR2 FQNEAQ. The CDR3 is CASSFPLTGPGSNQPQHF. The CDR3 region has the DNA TGTGCCAGCAGCTTCCCCCTGACAGGACCGGGCAGCAATCAGCCCCAGCATTTT.

This chain uses TRBV28 with TRBJ1-5; D is unclear. The germline V gene encodes CDR1 MDHEN and CDR2 SYDVKM. This CDR3 has 14 residues. Trimming took off 7 bases at V and 0 bases at J, with 10 bases between the two ends. The CDR3 here is CASKRHFSNQPQHF. CDR3 coding DNA: TGTGCCAGCAAACGACACTTTAGCAATCAGCCCCAGCATTTT.

The chain recombines TRBV5-1 with TRBJ2-1, with D uncertain. V dropped 0 bases and J dropped 4 bases, with 11 bases sitting between them. The CDR3 sequence is 15 residues long. The germline V gene encodes CDR1 SGHRS and CDR2 YFSETQ. In nucleotides, the CDR3 is TGCGCCAGCAGCTTGGAGTCAGAAACATACAATGAGCAGTTCTTC. Its translation is CASSLESETYNEQFF.

The chain carries TRBV12-3 or TRBV12-4 and TRBJ1-2, with 7 bases that match TRBD1. The V gene end was trimmed by 6 bases and the J gene end by 5 bases; junction bases not matched to a gene: 3. The CDR3 runs 12 residues. For the CDR3, the DNA is TGTGCCAGCAGGTCACAGGGGTATGGCTACACCTTC. It yields the protein CASRSQGYGYTF.

The chain uses TRBV11-2 and TRBJ1-2, with D possibly matching TRBD1 (5 bases). Germline values: CDR1 SGHAT, CDR2 FQNNGV. The CDR3 has 12 amino acids. Trimming pared 0 bases from V and 9 bases from J, leaving 8 bases between. The CDR3 here is CASSLDGGSYTF. The CDR3 DNA is TGTGCCAGCAGCTTAGATGGGGGGAGCTACACCTTC.

The genes are TRBV7-6 and TRBJ2-3; D is undetermined. Trimming removed 1 base from V and 0 bases from J, with 14 bases in between. The CDR3 sequence is 17 residues long. Germline CDR1 reads SGHVS; CDR2 reads FNYEAQ. CDR3 sequence: CASSLVSTYYSTDTQYF. Written as DNA, the CDR3 is TGTGCCAGCAGCTTAGTCTCTACCTACTATAGCACAGATACGCAGTATTTT. The variable domain in full, with the rest retrieved from reference TRBV7-6 and TRBJ2-3, is GAGVSQSPRYKVTKRGQDVALRCDPISGHVSLYWYRQALGQGPEFLTYFNYEAQQDKSGLPNDRFSAERPEGSISTLTIQRTEQRDSAMYRCASSLVSTYYSTDTQYFGPGTRLTVL.

This clone was counted a single time. The chain uses TRBV28 and TRBJ1-4; D is unresolved. CDR1 and CDR2 (germline): MDHEN, SYDVKM. The CDR3 sequence is 16 residues long. The ends were cut back, 6 bases at V and 0 bases at J, with 14 bases in the middle. The CDR3 sequence is CASSRGRVATNEKLFF. The CDR3 DNA is TGTGCCAGCAGCCGAGGCCGCGTGGCAACTAATGAAAAACTGTTTTTT.

The V call is TRBV28, the J call TRBJ1-6, with D uncertain. Trimming removed 2 bases at V and 14 bases at J, with 19 bases between. The V gene's germline CDR1 is MDHEN and CDR2 SYDVKM. The CDR3 covers 15 residues. CDR3 region: CASSLNPGRPTSLHF. CDR3 nucleotides: TGTGCCAGCAGTTTAAACCCCGGACGGCCGACGTCCCTCCACTTT.

The chain uses TRBV5-1 and TRBJ2-2; 9 bases are a match to TRBD1. The CDR3 spans 16 residues. V lost 0 bases to trimming and J lost 1 base; unmatched junction nucleotides: 1. CDR1 and CDR2 (germline): SGHRS, YFSETQ. CDR3 nucleotides: TGCGCCAGCAGCTTGGCGGGACAGGGGAACACCGGGGAGCTGTTTTTT. Translated: CASSLAGQGNTGELFF.

V gene TRBV5-8 combines with J gene TRBJ1-2, with 9 bases fitting TRBD1. Germline CDR1 and CDR2: SGHTS and YDEGEE. CDR3 size: 19 residues. V lost 4 bases and J lost 4; bases outside the gene matches: 20. Here the CDR3 reads CASSRLDRGGLLTIYGYTF. CDR3 coding DNA: TGTGCCAGCAGCCGATTGGACAGGGGTGGCCTCCTAACCATCTATGGCTACACCTTC.

CDR3 in amino acids: CASSPTAREYF. CDR3 bases: TGTGCCAGCAGCCCGACGGCTCGGGAGTACTTC. The genes are TRBV6-5 and TRBJ2-7; D not resolved. The CDR3 has 11 residues. V gave up 6 bases and J gave up 11 bases, with 14 bases separating them. Germline V gene data show CDR1 as MNHEY and CDR2 as SVGAGI.

This clone appeared a few times. The gene calls are TRBV9 and TRBJ2-7; D tentatively reads TRBD1 or TRBD2 (5 bases each). V lost 3 bases to trimming and J lost 5 bases, with 15 bases between them. Germline CDR1 is SGDLS and CDR2 is YYNGEE. This CDR3 has 14 amino acids. CDR3 DNA: TGTGCCAGCAGCGGGGGACCCCTTCCGAACGAGCAGTACTTC. Encoded protein: CASSGGPLPNEQYF.